This T cell receptor beta chain was identified in a study of blood T cells in healthy people across ages. There were at least 5 micrograms of total RNA extracted from every sample. This clonotype has only a few counts. The CDR3 has 12 residues. From germline, CDR1 is WNHNN and CDR2 SYGVQD (reference sequence). Trimming removed 6 bases at V and 6 bases at J, with 12 bases between. The use of a sample-barcoded 5' primer and a J-beta primer mix characterized a second PCR of 7 to 11 cycles. Each cDNA molecule was tagged by a template-switch adaptor that had 12 random nucleotides. Paired-end reads containing CDR3 totaled no fewer than 3 million for each sample. Each CDR3 protein gets one entry after TCRdb re-called the 5' RACE reads with MiXCR. Among about 780,000 distinct CDR3 sequences listed, around 50% were seen once.

The chain links TRBV10-1 to TRBJ2-7; possibly TRBD2 for D (6 bases). The origin of this receptor is a man aged 80 or over in good health. Sequencing was performed on blood. CDR3 sequence reads: CASRAGTGEQYF. The CDR3 region has the DNA TGCGCCAGCAGAGCGGGTACCGGCGAGCAGTACTTC.